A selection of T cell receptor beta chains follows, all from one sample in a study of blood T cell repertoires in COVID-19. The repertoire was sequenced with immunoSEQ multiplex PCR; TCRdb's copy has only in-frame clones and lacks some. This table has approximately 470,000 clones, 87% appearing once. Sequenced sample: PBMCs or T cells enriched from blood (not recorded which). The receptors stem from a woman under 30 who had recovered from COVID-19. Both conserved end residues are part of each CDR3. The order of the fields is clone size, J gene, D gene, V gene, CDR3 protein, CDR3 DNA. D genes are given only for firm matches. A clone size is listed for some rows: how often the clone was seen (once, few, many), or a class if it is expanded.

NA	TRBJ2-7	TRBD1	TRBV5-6	CASSFGQGADEQYF	TGTGCCAGCAGCTTTGGACAGGGGGCCGACGAGCAGTACTTC
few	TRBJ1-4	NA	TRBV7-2	CASSFALSGEKLFF	TGTGCCAGCAGCTTTGCCCTTAGCGGTGAAAAACTGTTTTTT
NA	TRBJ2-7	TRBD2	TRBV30	CAWSAPGTSGGYYEQYF	TGTGCCTGGAGTGCCCCAGGGACTAGCGGGGGGTATTACGAGCAGTACTTC
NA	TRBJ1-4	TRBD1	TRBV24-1	CATGTGGTNEKLFF	TGTGCCACCGGGACAGGGGGAACTAATGAAAAACTGTTTTTT
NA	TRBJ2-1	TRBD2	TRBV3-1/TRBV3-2	CASTPLILAGKDEQFF	TGTGCCAGCACCCCTCTAATCCTAGCGGGGAAAGATGAGCAGTTCTTC
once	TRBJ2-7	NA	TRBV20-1	CSASTRGRYYEQYF	TGCAGTGCTAGTACTCGAGGGAGATACTACGAGCAGTACTTC
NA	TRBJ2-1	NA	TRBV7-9	CATKGPFDEQFF	TGTGCCACCAAGGGGCCCTTTGATGAGCAGTTCTTC
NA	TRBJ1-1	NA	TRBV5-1	CASSPPTGEAFF	TGCGCCAGCAGCCCCCCGACAGGAGAAGCTTTCTTT
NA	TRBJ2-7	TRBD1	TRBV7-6	CASSPDRGHSEQYF	TGTGCCAGCAGCCCAGACAGGGGTCATTCCGAGCAGTACTTC
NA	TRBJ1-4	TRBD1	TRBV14	CASSQAGQGAREKLFF	TGTGCCAGCAGCCAAGCCGGACAGGGGGCGAGGGAAAAACTGTTTTTT
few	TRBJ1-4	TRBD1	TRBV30	CAWSVKGAGEKLFF	TGTGCCTGGAGTGTTAAGGGGGCGGGAGAAAAACTGTTTTTT
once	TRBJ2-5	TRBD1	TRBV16	CASSPEGALQETQYF	TGTGCCAGCAGCCCCGAGGGGGCCCTACAAGAGACCCAGTACTTC
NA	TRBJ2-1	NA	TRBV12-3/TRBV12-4	CASSLRGYEQFF	TGTGCCAGCAGTTTAAGGGGGTATGAGCAGTTCTTC
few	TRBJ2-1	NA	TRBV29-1	CSVGRGDSLNNEQFF	TGCAGCGTTGGGAGGGGGGACAGCTTAAACAATGAGCAGTTCTTC
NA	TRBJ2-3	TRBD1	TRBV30	CAWGDRVDTQYF	TGTGCCTGGGGCGACAGGGTTGATACGCAGTATTTT
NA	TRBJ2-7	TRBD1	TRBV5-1	CASSLETGEDEQYF	TGCGCCAGCAGCTTAGAGACAGGGGAGGACGAGCAGTACTTC
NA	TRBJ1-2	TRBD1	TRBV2	CASSESGGYGYTF	TGTGCCAGCAGTGAATCAGGGGGCTATGGCTACACCTTC
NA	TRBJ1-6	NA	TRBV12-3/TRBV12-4	CASSLDRNSPLHF	TGTGCCAGCAGTTTGGACAGAAATTCACCCCTCCACTTT
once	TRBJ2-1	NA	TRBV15	CATSLSLDNEQFF	TGTGCCACCAGCCTTTCCCTCGACAATGAGCAGTTCTTC
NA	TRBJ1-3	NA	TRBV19	CAGEAYRPGGGNTIYF	TGTGCCGGAGAGGCCTATCGACCCGGCGGAGGAAACACCATATATTTT
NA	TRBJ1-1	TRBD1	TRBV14	CASSQLTGGSTEAFF	TGTGCCAGCAGCCAATTGACAGGGGGGAGTACTGAAGCTTTCTTT
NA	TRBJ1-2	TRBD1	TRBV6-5	CASSSIGTVYF	TGTGCCAGCAGTTCTATCGGGACAGTCTACTTC
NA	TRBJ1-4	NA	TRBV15	CATSRDPGEKLFF	TGTGCCACCAGCAGAGATCCCGGGGAAAAACTGTTTTTT
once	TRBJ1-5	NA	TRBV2	CASSLRRVNSNQPQHF	TGTGCCAGCAGCCTCCGGAGGGTTAATAGCAATCAGCCCCAGCATTTT
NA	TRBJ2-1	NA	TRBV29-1	CSVAQYNEQFF	TGCAGCGTTGCCCAATACAATGAGCAGTTCTTC
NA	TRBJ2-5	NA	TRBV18	CASSPTSTQETQYF	TGTGCCAGCTCACCAACTAGCACCCAAGAGACCCAGTACTTC
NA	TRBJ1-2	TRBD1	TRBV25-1	CASSPQGAANYGYTF	TGTGCCAGCAGCCCACAGGGGGCGGCTAACTATGGCTACACCTTC
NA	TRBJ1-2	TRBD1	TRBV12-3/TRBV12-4	CASRGTGNGYTF	TGTGCCAGCAGGGGGACAGGGAACGGCTACACCTTC
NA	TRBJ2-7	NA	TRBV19	CASIQGDSREQYF	TGTGCCAGTATCCAAGGAGACAGTAGAGAGCAGTACTTC
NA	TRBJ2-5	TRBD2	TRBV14	CASSRTSGGGETQYF	TGTGCCAGCAGTCGAACTAGCGGGGGTGGGGAGACCCAGTACTTC
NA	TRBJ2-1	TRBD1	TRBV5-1	CASSPRGGQGSGEQFF	TGCGCCAGCTCACCGAGGGGGGGACAGGGTAGTGGTGAGCAGTTCTTC
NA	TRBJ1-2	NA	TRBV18	CASSLYAEGTGTYGYTF	TGTGCCAGCTCACTCTACGCCGAGGGTACAGGGACCTATGGCTACACCTTC
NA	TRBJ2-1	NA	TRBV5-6	CASSLNGNEQFF	TGTGCCAGCAGCTTGAACGGGAATGAGCAGTTCTTC
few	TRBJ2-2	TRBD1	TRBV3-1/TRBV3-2	CASSQAGTGFGMELFF	TGTGCCAGCAGCCAAGCCGGGACAGGGTTCGGAATGGAGCTGTTTTTT
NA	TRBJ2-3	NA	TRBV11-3	CASSSGGTTDTQYF	TGTGCCAGCAGCTCAGGGGGGACCACAGATACGCAGTATTTT
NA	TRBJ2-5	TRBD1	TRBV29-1	CSAGQLQETQYF	TGCAGCGCGGGACAGCTCCAAGAGACCCAGTACTTC
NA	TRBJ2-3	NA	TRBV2	CASSEFVAPTPSTDTQYF	TGTGCCAGCAGTGAATTCGTAGCCCCCACACCTAGCACAGATACGCAGTATTTT
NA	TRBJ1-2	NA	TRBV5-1	CASSAASANYGYTF	TGCGCCAGCAGCGCAGCGTCCGCTAACTATGGCTACACCTTC
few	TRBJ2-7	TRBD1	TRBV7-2	CASSLRGLGGTGNYEQYF	TGTGCCAGCAGCTTACGGGGTTTGGGGGGGACAGGGAACTACGAGCAGTACTTC
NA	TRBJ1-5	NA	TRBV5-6	CASSSGRGRPQHF	TGTGCCAGCAGCTCGGGCAGAGGGAGGCCCCAGCATTTT
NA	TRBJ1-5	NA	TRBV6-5	CASKIGGNSNQPQHF	TGTGCCAGCAAGATTGGCGGAAATAGCAATCAGCCCCAGCATTTT
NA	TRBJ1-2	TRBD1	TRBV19	CASSISAAGGIYGYTF	TGTGCCAGTAGTATAAGTGCGGCAGGGGGGATCTATGGCTACACCTTC
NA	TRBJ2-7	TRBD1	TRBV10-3	CAISVGQGYEQYF	TGTGCCATCAGTGTGGGACAGGGGTACGAGCAGTACTTC